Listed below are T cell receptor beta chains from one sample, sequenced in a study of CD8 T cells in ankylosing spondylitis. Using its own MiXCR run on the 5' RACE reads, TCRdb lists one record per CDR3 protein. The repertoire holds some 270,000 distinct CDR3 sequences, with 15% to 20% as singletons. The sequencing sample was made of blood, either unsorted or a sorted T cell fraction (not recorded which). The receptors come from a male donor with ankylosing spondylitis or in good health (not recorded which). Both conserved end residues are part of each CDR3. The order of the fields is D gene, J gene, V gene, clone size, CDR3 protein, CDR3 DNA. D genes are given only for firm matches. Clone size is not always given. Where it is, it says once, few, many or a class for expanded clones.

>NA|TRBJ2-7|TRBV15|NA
CATAGGVSYEQYF
TGTGCCACTGCCGGGGGAGTAAGCTACGAGCAGTACTTC
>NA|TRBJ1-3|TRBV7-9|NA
CASETSNSGNPIYF
TGTGCCAGCGAAACATCAAACTCTGGAAACCCCATATATTTT
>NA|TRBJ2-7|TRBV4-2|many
CASSQAHSTVSHEQYF
TGTGCCAGCAGCCAAGCCCATTCAACCGTTTCCCACGAGCAGTACTTC
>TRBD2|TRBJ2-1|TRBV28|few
CASSTLAEPYNEQFF
TGTGCCAGCAGTACACTAGCGGAGCCTTACAATGAGCAGTTCTTC
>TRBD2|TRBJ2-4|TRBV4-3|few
CASSQLTSGGAKNIQYF
TGCGCCAGCAGCCAATTGACTAGCGGGGGAGCCAAAAACATTCAGTACTTC
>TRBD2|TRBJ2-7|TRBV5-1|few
CASSLGTSGVPEQYF
TGCGCCAGCAGCCTTGGGACTAGCGGGGTGCCGGAGCAGTACTTC
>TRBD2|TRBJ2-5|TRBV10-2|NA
CASSESPGLAGETQYF
TGCGCCAGCAGTGAGTCGCCGGGACTAGCGGGTGAGACCCAGTACTTC
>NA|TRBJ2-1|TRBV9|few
CASSIGAQQFF
TGTGCCAGCAGTATAGGAGCCCAGCAGTTCTTC
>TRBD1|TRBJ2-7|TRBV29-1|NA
CSVRQGGRAEQYF
TGCAGCGTTCGACAGGGGGGACGCGCCGAGCAGTACTTC
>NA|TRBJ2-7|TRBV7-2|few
CASSPFAGPSYEQYF
TGTGCCAGCAGCCCCTTCGCGGGACCCTCCTACGAGCAGTACTTC
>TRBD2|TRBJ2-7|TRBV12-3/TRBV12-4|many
CASSSGGPYEQYF
TGTGCCAGCTCGTCGGGAGGGCCGTACGAGCAGTACTTC
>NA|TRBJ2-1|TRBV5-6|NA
CASSFNGLSYNEQFF
TGTGCCAGCAGCTTTAACGGGCTCTCCTACAATGAGCAGTTCTTC
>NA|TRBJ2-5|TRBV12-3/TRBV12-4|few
CASSLPGDAQETQYF
TGTGCCAGCAGTTTACCGGGGGACGCCCAAGAGACCCAGTACTTC
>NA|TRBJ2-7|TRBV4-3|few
CASSQAQDYHYEQYF
TGCGCCAGCAGCCAAGCTCAGGACTACCACTACGAGCAGTACTTC
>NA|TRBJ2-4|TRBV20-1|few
CSAGPDREDKNIQYF
TGCAGTGCAGGGCCCGACAGAGAGGATAAAAACATTCAGTACTTC
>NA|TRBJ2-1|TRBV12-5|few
CASAQPNYNEQFF
TGTGCTAGTGCCCAGCCAAACTACAATGAGCAGTTCTTC
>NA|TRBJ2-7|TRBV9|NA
CASSARLGAGEQYF
TGTGCCAGCAGCGCCCGTCTAGGGGCGGGGGAGCAGTACTTC
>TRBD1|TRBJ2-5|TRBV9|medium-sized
CASSLVGTEETQYF
TGTGCCAGCAGCTTAGTCGGGACAGAAGAGACCCAGTACTTC
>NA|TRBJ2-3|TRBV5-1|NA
CASSTTDPSTDTQYF
TGCGCCAGCAGCACGACTGATCCTAGCACAGATACGCAGTATTTT
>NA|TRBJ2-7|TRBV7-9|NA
CASSLAVLGNHEQYF
TGTGCCAGCAGCTTAGCCGTTTTGGGGAACCACGAGCAGTACTTC
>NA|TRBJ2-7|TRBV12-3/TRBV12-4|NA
CASSLRSSSYEQYF
TGTGCCAGCAGTTTGAGGTCGAGCTCCTACGAGCAGTACTTC
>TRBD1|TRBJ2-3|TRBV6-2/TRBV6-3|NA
CASSYLGQGPTDTQYF
TGTGCCAGCAGTTACCTCGGACAGGGACCCACAGATACGCAGTATTTT
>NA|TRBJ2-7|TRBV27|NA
CASSFSTRVDEQYF
TGTGCCAGCAGTTTTTCGACTAGGGTCGACGAGCAGTACTTC
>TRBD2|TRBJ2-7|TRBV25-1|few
CASSEKVAGGPSYEQYF
TGTGCCAGCAGTGAAAAGGTAGCGGGAGGGCCGAGCTACGAGCAGTACTTC
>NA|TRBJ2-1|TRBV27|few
CASSSLGVSYNEQFF
TGTGCCAGCAGTTCATTAGGGGTTTCCTACAATGAGCAGTTCTTC
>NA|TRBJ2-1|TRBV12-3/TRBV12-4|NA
CASSPTGPQFF
TGTGCCAGCAGTCCCACCGGACCCCAGTTCTTC
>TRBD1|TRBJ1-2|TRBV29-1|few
CSVEGRQGGYGYTF
TGCAGCGTTGAAGGCCGACAGGGGGGCTATGGCTACACCTTC
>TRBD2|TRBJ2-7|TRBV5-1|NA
CASSLGRGEPYEQYF
TGCGCCAGCAGCTTGGGTCGGGGGGAACCCTACGAGCAGTACTTC
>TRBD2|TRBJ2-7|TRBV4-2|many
CASSHGGGPEQYF
TGTGCCAGCAGCCATGGCGGGGGACCTGAGCAGTACTTC